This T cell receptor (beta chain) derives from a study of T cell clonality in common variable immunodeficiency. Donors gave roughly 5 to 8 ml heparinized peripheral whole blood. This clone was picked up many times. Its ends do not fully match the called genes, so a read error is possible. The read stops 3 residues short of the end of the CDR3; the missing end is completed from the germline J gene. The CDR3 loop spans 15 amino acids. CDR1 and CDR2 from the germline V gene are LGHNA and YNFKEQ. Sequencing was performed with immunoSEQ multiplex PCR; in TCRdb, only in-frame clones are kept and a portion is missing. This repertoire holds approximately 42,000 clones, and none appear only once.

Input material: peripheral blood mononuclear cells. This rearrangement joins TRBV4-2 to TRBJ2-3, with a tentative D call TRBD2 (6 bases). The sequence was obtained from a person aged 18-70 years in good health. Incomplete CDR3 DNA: TGCGCCAGCAGCCACTCCGGGACTTCCTCAGATACG. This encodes CASSHSGTSSDT. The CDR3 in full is CASSHSGTSSDTQYF.